One sample yielded the 8 T cell receptor beta chains listed below, sequenced in a study of shared clonotypes between healthy human individuals. TCRdb's copy holds only in-frame clones and misses some; the assay was immunoSEQ multiplex PCR. There are roughly 2.4 million clones in the sample; approximately 94% occur only once, and over 0.1% lies in the top ten. Sequenced material: naive CD4+ T cells sorted from blood. Regarding subset: CD45RA+ positively selected. These receptor sequences come from a man between 18 and 29 years old in good health.

The chain carries TRBV6-1 and TRBJ2-1; 11 bases are a match to TRBD2. Germline V gene sequence: CDR1 MNHNS, CDR2 SASEGT. The CDR3 spans 14 residues. The trim removed 6 bases at V and 9 bases at J, leaving 7 bases unmatched. The CDR3 bases are TGTGCCAGCAGCCGACTAGCGGGAATGGGTGAGCAGTTCTTC. Its protein product is CASSRLAGMGEQFF.

This chain links TRBV9 with TRBJ2-3, with a weak D call TRBD2 (6 bases). This CDR3 comprises 16 residues. Trimming took 2 bases from V and 2 from J, leaving 15 bases between them. Germline V CDR1 and CDR2: SGDLS, YYNGEE. The CDR3 here is CASSVRLDGFTDTQYF. The CDR3 DNA sequence: TGTGCCAGCAGCGTTAGACTAGACGGATTCACAGATACGCAGTATTTT.

This sequence joins TRBV5-1 and TRBJ2-1, with 8 bases fitting TRBD1. With V trimmed by 1 base and J by 9 bases, 6 bases remained unmatched. Per germline, CDR1 SGHRS and CDR2 YFSETQ. The CDR3 has 14 residues. The CDR3 is CASSLIDRGGEQFF. The CDR3 nucleotides read TGCGCCAGCAGCTTGATCGACAGGGGTGGTGAGCAGTTCTTC.

The J gene is TRBJ2-7, the V gene TRBV6-5, with 9 bases aligning to TRBD1. J lost 6 bases, V lost 4 bases, and 10 bases had no gene match. The CDR3 is 15 amino acids. CDR1 and CDR2 from the germline V gene are MNHEY and SVGAGI. CDR3 DNA sequence: TGTGCCAGCAGTTTTTCTTTCCGGACAGGGGTCGAGCAGTACTTC. This codes for CASSFSFRTGVEQYF.

The genes are TRBV5-4 and TRBJ1-1, with 9 bases aligning to TRBD1. Germline V gene data show CDR1 as SGHNT and CDR2 as YYREEE (reference sequence). This CDR3 region has 15 residues. With 4 bases clipped from V and 4 bases from J, the junction kept 8 bases outside the gene matches. The CDR3 is CASSLRQGVGTEAFF. Written as DNA, the CDR3 is TGTGCCAGCAGCCTAAGACAGGGGGTGGGCACTGAAGCTTTCTTT.

The chain links TRBV19 to TRBJ2-1, with D possibly TRBD1 on 5 matching bases. CDR1 is LNHDA and CDR2 is SQIVND in the germline V gene (reference sequence). The CDR3 spans 15 residues. V lost 3 bases, J lost 5 bases, and 14 bases lay in between. CDR3 DNA sequence: TGTGCCAGTAGTATGTGGCAGGGAACTAACAATGAGCAGTTCTTC. This codes for CASSMWQGTNNEQFF.

The J gene is TRBJ2-7, the V gene TRBV7-2; 7 bases line up with TRBD1. J gave up 0 bases and V 1 base, and 3 bases lay outside the gene matches. Germline V gene sequence: CDR1 SGHTA, CDR2 FQGNSA. CDR3 length: 15 residues. The CDR3 bases are TGTGCCAGCAGCTTAGGAGGGGGCCACTCCTACGAGCAGTACTTC. This codes for CASSLGGGHSYEQYF.

The V gene is TRBV2, the J gene TRBJ2-1, with TRBD2 matching over 7 bases. The CDR3 runs to 16 residues. Germline V lookup: CDR1 SNHLY, CDR2 FYNNEI. Trimming cost V 4 bases and J 6 bases; bases outside gene matches: 12. The chain's CDR3 is CASSGRLASEGNEQFF. CDR3 bases: TGTGCCAGCAGTGGCCGACTAGCTTCAGAGGGCAATGAGCAGTTCTTC.